This TCR beta chain came from a study of blood T cell repertoires in COVID-19. Study background: Specimens from acute and convalescent COVID-19 originated in the United States, Italy and Spain. T cells, B-cell-depleted T cells, or PBMCs provided the cDNA or gDNA that served as material.

As handled by the study authors: The authors estimated nucleated cell counts from reference gene primer amplification. The table came from immunoSEQ multiplex PCR; TCRdb's copy has only in-frame clones and leaves some out. Clone size and V and J calls were adopted from that table, with D and trimming inferred from the DNA. Among about 440,000 clones listed, roughly 88% were seen once. CDR1 is GTSNPN, CDR2 SVGIG, per germline (reference sequence). This CDR3 comprises 13 residues. Trimming took off 1 base at V and 4 bases at J, with 8 bases between the two ends. V is TRBV30 and J is TRBJ1-5; no firm D call. Source material: peripheral blood. The sequence was collected from a woman in her fifties or sixties with COVID-19, enrolled during active disease. Written as DNA, the CDR3 is TGTGCCTGGAGTGAACAGACAAATCAGCCCCAGCATTTT. Protein: CAWSEQTNQPQHF.